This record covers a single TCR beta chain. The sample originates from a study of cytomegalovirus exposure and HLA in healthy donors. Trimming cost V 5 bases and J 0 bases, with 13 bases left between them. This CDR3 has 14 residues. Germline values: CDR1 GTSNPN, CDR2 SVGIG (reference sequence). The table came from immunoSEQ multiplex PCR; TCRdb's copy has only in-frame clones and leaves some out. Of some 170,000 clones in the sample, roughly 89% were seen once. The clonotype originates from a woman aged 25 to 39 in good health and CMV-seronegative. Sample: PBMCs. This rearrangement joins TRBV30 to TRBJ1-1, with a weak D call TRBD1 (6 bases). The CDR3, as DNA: TGTGCCTGGGGACAGACAACCATGAACACTGAAGCTTTCTTT. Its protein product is CAWGQTTMNTEAFF.